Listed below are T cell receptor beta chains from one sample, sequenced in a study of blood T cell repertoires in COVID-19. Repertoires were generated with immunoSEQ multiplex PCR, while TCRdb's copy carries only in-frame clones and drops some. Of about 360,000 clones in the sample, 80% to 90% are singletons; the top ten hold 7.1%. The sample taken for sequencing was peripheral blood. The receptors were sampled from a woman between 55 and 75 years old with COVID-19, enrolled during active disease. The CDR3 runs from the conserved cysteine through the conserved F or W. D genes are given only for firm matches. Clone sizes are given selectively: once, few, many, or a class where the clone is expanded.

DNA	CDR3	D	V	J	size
TGTGCCAGCACCCAGGAAGCAGCAGGGTGGGAGCCCCAGCATTTT	CASTQEAAGWEPQHF	.	TRBV6-5	TRBJ1-5	once
TGTGCCAGCAGTTCCACCCTCGCGGGGGGGAACACAGATACGCAGTATTTT	CASSSTLAGGNTDTQYF	TRBD2	TRBV6-2/TRBV6-3	TRBJ2-3	few
TGTGCCAGCAGCAACAGGGGCTCTGGAAACACCATATATTTT	CASSNRGSGNTIYF	TRBD1	TRBV7-8	TRBJ1-3	.
TGTGCCAGTAGTAGAGGGATTCTGAACACTGAAGCTTTCTTT	CASSRGILNTEAFF	.	TRBV19	TRBJ1-1	.
TGTGCCAGCAGCCCGGGACTAGTCGAGACCCAGTACTTC	CASSPGLVETQYF	TRBD2	TRBV11-3	TRBJ2-5	.
TGTGCCAGCAGCCCACAGTCGGGGGCGGGGGCCTACACCGGGGAGCTGTTTTTT	CASSPQSGAGAYTGELFF	.	TRBV13	TRBJ2-2	.
TGTGCCAGCAGCAGGGAGTTTAATGAAAAACTGTTTTTT	CASSREFNEKLFF	.	TRBV6-2/TRBV6-3	TRBJ1-4	.
TGTGCCAGCTCACCACGGGCAGTTACTAGCACAGATACGCAGTATTTT	CASSPRAVTSTDTQYF	.	TRBV18	TRBJ2-3	once
TGTGCCAGCAGTTACAGGGGGCAAGGCTACACCTTC	CASSYRGQGYTF	TRBD1	TRBV6-5	TRBJ1-2	.
TGTGCCAGCAGCTTAGTGAGTGGCGCGGGGGGAAACACCATATATTTT	CASSLVSGAGGNTIYF	.	TRBV13	TRBJ1-3	.
TGTGCCAGCAGCGTGACAGACTCCTATGGCTACACCTTC	CASSVTDSYGYTF	.	TRBV9	TRBJ1-2	.
TGTGCCAGCAGCCAGGACCAGACAGGGTGGGCCGGGGAGCTGTTTTTT	CASSQDQTGWAGELFF	TRBD1	TRBV3-1/TRBV3-2	TRBJ2-2	.
TGCGCCAGCAGCCAAGATCCAGGGAGGTCTCTTGGGGCTTTCTTT	CASSQDPGRSLGAFF	.	TRBV4-1	TRBJ1-1	.
TGTGCCAGCTCACCTGCAAGACAGGGGGCCGGCGGGGAGCTGTTTTTT	CASSPARQGAGGELFF	TRBD1	TRBV18	TRBJ2-2	.
TGTGCCAGCAGTGATGGGACTAGCGGGGACAATGAGCAGTTCTTC	CASSDGTSGDNEQFF	TRBD2	TRBV27	TRBJ2-1	.
TGTGCCAGCAGCGTCGCGGGGGGGCCTTCCAATGAGCAGTTCTTC	CASSVAGGPSNEQFF	TRBD2	TRBV9	TRBJ2-1	once
TGTGCCATCAGTGAGTCTAGCCGGGACAGAACACCCCTCCACTTT	CAISESSRDRTPLHF	TRBD1	TRBV10-3	TRBJ1-6	.
TGTGCCAGCAGCATCGGACTAGTCGCAGATACGCAGTATTTT	CASSIGLVADTQYF	TRBD2	TRBV7-3	TRBJ2-3	.
TGTGCCAGCAGCCGCAACAGGGGTGATGGCTATGGCTACACCTTC	CASSRNRGDGYGYTF	TRBD1	TRBV14	TRBJ1-2	few
TGTGCCAGCAGTTTAACAGGAGATAAACTGTTTTTT	CASSLTGDKLFF	.	TRBV27	TRBJ1-4	.
TGTGCCAGCTCACCATCCGCGAATCCCACTGGGGCCAACGTCCTGACTTTC	CASSPSANPTGANVLTF	.	TRBV18	TRBJ2-6	.
TGCAGCGCCAAGGGACAGGCTCTTACTGAAGCTTTCTTT	CSAKGQALTEAFF	TRBD1	TRBV29-1	TRBJ1-1	.
TGTGCCACGACCCACAGGGTATCTCAGCCCCAGCATTTT	CATTHRVSQPQHF	.	TRBV9	TRBJ1-5	.
TGTGCCATCAGTAACAGGGCTAAAGTGAATTCACCCCTCCACTTT	CAISNRAKVNSPLHF	.	TRBV10-3	TRBJ1-6	.
TGTGCCAGCAGCCGTCAGGGGAACGAGCAGTACTTC	CASSRQGNEQYF	.	TRBV5-4	TRBJ2-7	.
TGTGCCAGCAGCAAAAAAAGGGGGGGACAGGGAGGCGATCAGCCCCAGCATTTT	CASSKKRGGQGGDQPQHF	.	TRBV21-1	TRBJ1-5	once
TGTGCCAGCAGCCAAGATTGGACGTGGGGGCGCGCGGATACGCAGTATTTT	CASSQDWTWGRADTQYF	.	TRBV3-1/TRBV3-2	TRBJ2-3	once
TGTGCCTGGAGTCCGAGGGCTCACAAAGCAGAAGCTTTCTTT	CAWSPRAHKAEAFF	.	TRBV30	TRBJ1-1	.
TGTGCCAGCAGCCCCGGACAGGGGTATGGCTACACCTTC	CASSPGQGYGYTF	TRBD1	TRBV7-9	TRBJ1-2	.
TGTGCCAGCAGCCCACATTTCCGGGACATACACGGCTACACCTTC	CASSPHFRDIHGYTF	.	TRBV7-6	TRBJ1-2	.
TGTGCCAGCAGCGACAGGAATAGACACACCATATATTTT	CASSDRNRHTIYF	.	TRBV9	TRBJ1-3	few
TGCAGCGTTGAAAGGGACAGGGGGCGAAGCTATGGCTACACCTTC	CSVERDRGRSYGYTF	TRBD1	TRBV29-1	TRBJ1-2	.
TGTGCCACCAGCAGAGCTGGACTTCCCTACGAGCAGTACTTC	CATSRAGLPYEQYF	.	TRBV15	TRBJ2-7	.
TGTGCCAGCAGCGTATCGGAGAGCTACACCTTC	CASSVSESYTF	.	TRBV9	TRBJ1-2	.
TGTGCCAGCAGCCCAACCCAGGGAATAATTGGAGCTTTCTTT	CASSPTQGIIGAFF	.	TRBV7-3	TRBJ1-1	.
TGTGCCAGCGCCGGGACAGGGGACTATGGCTACACCTTC	CASAGTGDYGYTF	TRBD1	TRBV3-1/TRBV3-2	TRBJ1-2	.
TGTGCAAGTCGCTTAGGGCCGGGGGAGAAGCCCTACAATGAGCAGTTCTTC	CASRLGPGEKPYNEQFF	.	TRBV12-2	TRBJ2-1	.
TGCGCCAGCAGCTTGGGACAAATAAACACCGGGGAGCTGTTTTTT	CASSLGQINTGELFF	.	TRBV5-1	TRBJ2-2	.
TGTGCCAGCAGTCCCCGACAGGGATTAGAAAAACTGTTTTTT	CASSPRQGLEKLFF	TRBD1	TRBV27	TRBJ1-4	few
TGTGCCAGCAGCGTAGGAGGATTGAGCACAGATACGCAGTATTTT	CASSVGGLSTDTQYF	.	TRBV9	TRBJ2-3	once
TGTGCCAGCAGCCTAGGACAGGGGGACACCGGGGAGCTGTTTTTT	CASSLGQGDTGELFF	TRBD1	TRBV11-1	TRBJ2-2	.
TGTGCCAGCAGCCAAGGGGGGGGATTCCTCGGCGCTGAAGCTTTCTTT	CASSQGGGFLGAEAFF	.	TRBV3-1/TRBV3-2	TRBJ1-1	few
TGTGCCAGCAGCTACGGACTAGTTCCTTCAGATACGCAGTATTTT	CASSYGLVPSDTQYF	TRBD2	TRBV7-3	TRBJ2-3	.
TGTGCCAGCAGCTCAATAGGCTGGGACAGTCGAGGACGCGAGCAGTTCTTC	CASSSIGWDSRGREQFF	TRBD1	TRBV9	TRBJ2-1	once
TGTGCCTGGAGCCGGGGGTTAGCGGGGGGGCCGGACGAGCAGTACTTC	CAWSRGLAGGPDEQYF	TRBD2	TRBV30	TRBJ2-7	.
TGTGCCAGCAGCCACGAGATTAGCAATCAGCCCCAGCATTTT	CASSHEISNQPQHF	.	TRBV3-1/TRBV3-2	TRBJ1-5	.
TGCGCCAGCAGCCAAGTAGTAAGTAGCAATCAGCCCCAGCATTTT	CASSQVVSSNQPQHF	.	TRBV4-1	TRBJ1-5	.
TGTGCCAGCAGCTTAGGTTCCAGGGGGCTCTACGAGCAGTACTTC	CASSLGSRGLYEQYF	TRBD1	TRBV13	TRBJ2-7	.